The 2 T cell receptor beta chains below were found in one sample sequenced in a study of T cell clonotyping in hematopoietic cell transplantation. Data came from immunoSEQ multiplex PCR; TCRdb stores just in-frame clones and leaves some out. The sample lists about 69,000 clones, around 94% occurring once. Input material: peripheral blood mononuclear cells. The receptor set was obtained from a middle-aged man in good health. Some clones in this sample may be carry-over from other donors' samples.

J is TRBJ1-4 and V is TRBV7-2; D is unclear. This CDR3 has 18 amino acids. Germline lookup yields CDR1 SGHTA and CDR2 FQGNSA. The V end lost 1 base, the J end lost 0 bases, and 15 bases lay between the germline ends. The CDR3 DNA follows: TGTGCCAGCAGCTTAGTGGGGTATGATTATGCAACTAATGAAAAACTGTTTTTT. As protein: CASSLVGYDYATNEKLFF.

The chain combines TRBV7-3 with TRBJ1-2; TRBD1 is a possible D gene (5 bases). Germline assignment: CDR1 SGHTA and CDR2 FQGTGA. The CDR3 contains 12 residues. Trimming removed 0 bases from V and 8 bases from J, with 7 bases in between. The CDR3 spells CASSLTGDGYTF. CDR3 DNA sequence: TGTGCCAGCAGCTTAACTGGGGACGGCTACACCTTC.